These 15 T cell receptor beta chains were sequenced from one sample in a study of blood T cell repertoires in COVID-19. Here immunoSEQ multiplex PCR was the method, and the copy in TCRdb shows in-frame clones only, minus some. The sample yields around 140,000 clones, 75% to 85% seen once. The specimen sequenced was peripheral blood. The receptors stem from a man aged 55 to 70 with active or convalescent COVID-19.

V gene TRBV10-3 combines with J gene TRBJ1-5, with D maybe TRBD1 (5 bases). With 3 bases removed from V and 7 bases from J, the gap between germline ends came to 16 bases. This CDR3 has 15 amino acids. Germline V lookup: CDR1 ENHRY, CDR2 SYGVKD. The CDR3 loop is CAISDAGPLGQPQHF. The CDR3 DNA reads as TGTGCCATCAGTGATGCAGGGCCCTTAGGGCAGCCCCAGCATTTT.

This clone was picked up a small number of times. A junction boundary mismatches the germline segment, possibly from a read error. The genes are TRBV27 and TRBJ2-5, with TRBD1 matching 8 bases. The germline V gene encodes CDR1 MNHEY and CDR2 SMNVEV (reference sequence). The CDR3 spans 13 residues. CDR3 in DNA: TGTGCCAGCAATTTACAGGGGGAAAAGACCCAGTACTTC. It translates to CASNLQGEKTQYF.

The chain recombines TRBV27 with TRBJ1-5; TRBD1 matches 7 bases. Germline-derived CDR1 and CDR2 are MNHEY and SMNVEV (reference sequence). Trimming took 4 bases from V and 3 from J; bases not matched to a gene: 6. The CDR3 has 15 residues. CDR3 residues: CASSSLDRDNQPQHF. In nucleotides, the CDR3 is TGTGCCAGCAGTTCCCTAGACAGGGACAATCAGCCCCAGCATTTT.

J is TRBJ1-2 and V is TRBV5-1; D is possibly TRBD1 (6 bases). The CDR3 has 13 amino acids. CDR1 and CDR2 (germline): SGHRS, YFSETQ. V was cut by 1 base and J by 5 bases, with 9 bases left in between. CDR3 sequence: CASSLRQEYGYTF. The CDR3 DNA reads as TGCGCCAGCAGCTTGCGACAGGAGTATGGCTACACCTTC.

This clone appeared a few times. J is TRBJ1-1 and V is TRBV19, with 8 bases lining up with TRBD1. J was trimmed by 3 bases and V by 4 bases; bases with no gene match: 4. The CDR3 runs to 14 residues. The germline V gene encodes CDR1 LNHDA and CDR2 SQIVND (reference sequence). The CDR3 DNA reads TGTGCCAGTAGTACAGGGGGCGCCTACACTGAAGCTTTCTTT. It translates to CASSTGGAYTEAFF.

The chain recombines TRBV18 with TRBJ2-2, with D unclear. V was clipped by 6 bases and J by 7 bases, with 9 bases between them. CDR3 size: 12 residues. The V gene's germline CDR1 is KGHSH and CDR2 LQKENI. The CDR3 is CASSERSGELFF. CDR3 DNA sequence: TGTGCCAGCTCCGAACGGAGCGGGGAGCTGTTTTTT. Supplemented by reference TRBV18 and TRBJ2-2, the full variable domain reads NAGVMQNPRHLVRRRGQEARLRCSPMKGHSHVYWYRQLPEEGLKFMVYLQKENIIDESGMPKERFSAEFPKEGPSILRIQQVVRGDSAAYFCASSERSGELFFGEGSRLTVL.

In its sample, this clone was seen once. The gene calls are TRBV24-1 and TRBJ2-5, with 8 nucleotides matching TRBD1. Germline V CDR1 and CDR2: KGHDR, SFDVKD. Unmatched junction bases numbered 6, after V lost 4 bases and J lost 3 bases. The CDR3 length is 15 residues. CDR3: CATSELGTGKETQYF. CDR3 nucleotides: TGTGCCACCAGTGAGCTGGGGACAGGAAAAGAGACCCAGTACTTC.

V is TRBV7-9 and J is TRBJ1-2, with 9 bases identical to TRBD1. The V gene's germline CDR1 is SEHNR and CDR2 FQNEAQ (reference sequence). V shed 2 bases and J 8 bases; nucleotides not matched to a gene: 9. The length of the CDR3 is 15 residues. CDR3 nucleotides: TGTGCCAGCAGCTTAAACCACAGGGGGCAAGGGGGCTACACCTTC. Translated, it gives CASSLNHRGQGGYTF. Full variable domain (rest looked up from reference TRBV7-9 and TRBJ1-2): DTGVSQNPRHKITKRGQNVTFRCDPISEHNRLYWYRQTLGQGPEFLTYFQNEAQLEKSRLLSDRFSAERPKGSFSTLEIQRTEQGDSAMYLCASSLNHRGQGGYTFGSGTRLTVV.

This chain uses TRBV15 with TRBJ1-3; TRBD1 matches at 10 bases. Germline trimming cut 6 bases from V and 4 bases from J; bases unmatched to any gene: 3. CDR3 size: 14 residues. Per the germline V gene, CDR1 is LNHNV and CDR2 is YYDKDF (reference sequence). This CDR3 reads CATRGTGAGNTIYF. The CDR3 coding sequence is TGTGCCACCAGAGGGACAGGGGCCGGAAACACCATATATTTT.

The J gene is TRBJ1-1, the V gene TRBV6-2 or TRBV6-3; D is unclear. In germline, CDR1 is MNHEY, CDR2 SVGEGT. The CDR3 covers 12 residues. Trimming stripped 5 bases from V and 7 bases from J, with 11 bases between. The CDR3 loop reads CASSTRHLEAFF. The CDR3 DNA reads TGTGCCAGCAGTACCCGACACCTTGAAGCTTTCTTT.

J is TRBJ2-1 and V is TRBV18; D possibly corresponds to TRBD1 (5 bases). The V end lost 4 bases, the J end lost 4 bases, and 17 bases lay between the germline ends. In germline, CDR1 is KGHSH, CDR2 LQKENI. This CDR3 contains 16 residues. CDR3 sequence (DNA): TGTGCCAGCTCACTACAGGCCTCTACTACGTACAATGAGCAGTTCTTC. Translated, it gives CASSLQASTTYNEQFF.

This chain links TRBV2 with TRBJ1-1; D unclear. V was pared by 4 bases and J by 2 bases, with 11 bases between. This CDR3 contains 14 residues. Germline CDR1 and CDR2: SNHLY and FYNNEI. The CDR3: CASSGLGLNTEAFF. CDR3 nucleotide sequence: TGTGCCAGCAGTGGGCTTGGGCTTAACACTGAAGCTTTCTTT.

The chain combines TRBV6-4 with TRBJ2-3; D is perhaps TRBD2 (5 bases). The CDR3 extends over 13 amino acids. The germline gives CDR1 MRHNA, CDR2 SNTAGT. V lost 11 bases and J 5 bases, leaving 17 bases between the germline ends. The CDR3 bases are TGTGCCGCTACCCTCGCCGGGGAAGATACGCAGTATTTT. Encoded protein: CAATLAGEDTQYF.

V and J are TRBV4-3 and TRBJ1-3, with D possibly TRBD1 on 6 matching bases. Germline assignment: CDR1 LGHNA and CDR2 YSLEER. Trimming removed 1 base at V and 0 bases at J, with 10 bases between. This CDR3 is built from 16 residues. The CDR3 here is CASSQVQGDSGNTIYF. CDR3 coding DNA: TGCGCCAGCAGCCAAGTACAGGGAGACTCTGGAAACACCATATATTTT.

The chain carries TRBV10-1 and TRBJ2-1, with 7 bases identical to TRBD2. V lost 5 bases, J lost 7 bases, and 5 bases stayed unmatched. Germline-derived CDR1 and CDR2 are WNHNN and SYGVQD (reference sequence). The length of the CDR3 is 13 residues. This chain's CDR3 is CASSLGGRNEQFF. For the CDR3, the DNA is TGCGCCAGCAGTCTGGGCGGGAGAAATGAGCAGTTCTTC.